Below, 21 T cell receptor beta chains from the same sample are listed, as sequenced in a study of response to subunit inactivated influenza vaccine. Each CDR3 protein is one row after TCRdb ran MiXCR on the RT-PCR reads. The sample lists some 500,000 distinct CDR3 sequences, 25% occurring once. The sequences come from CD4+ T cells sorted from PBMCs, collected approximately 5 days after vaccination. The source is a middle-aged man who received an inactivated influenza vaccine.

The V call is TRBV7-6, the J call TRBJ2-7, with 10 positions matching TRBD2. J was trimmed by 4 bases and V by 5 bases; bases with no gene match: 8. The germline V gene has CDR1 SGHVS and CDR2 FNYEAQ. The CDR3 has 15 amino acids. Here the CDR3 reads CASSPTGTSVYEQYF. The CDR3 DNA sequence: TGTGCCAGCAGCCCTACCGGGACTAGCGTTTACGAGCAGTACTTC.

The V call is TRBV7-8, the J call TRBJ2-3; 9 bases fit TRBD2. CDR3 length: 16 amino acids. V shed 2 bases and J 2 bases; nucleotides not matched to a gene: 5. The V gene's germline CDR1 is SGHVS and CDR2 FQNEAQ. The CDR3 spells CASSLSAGGTTDTQYF. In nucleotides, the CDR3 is TGTGCCAGCAGCTTATCGGCGGGAGGGACCACAGATACGCAGTATTTT.

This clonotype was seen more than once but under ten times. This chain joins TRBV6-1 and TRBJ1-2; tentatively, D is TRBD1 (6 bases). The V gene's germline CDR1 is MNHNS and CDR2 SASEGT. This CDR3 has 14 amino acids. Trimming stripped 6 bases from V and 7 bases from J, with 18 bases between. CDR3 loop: CASSPRTGTGGYTF. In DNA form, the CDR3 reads TGTGCCAGCAGCCCCCGCACAGGGACTGGTGGCTACACCTTC.

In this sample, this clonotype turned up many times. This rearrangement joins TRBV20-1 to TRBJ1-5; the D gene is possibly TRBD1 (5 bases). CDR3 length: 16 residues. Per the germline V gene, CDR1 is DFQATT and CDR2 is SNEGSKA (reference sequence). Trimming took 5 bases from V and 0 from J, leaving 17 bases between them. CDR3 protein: CSAEGGTEYSNQPQHF. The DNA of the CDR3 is TGCAGTGCTGAGGGAGGGACCGAATATAGCAATCAGCCCCAGCATTTT.

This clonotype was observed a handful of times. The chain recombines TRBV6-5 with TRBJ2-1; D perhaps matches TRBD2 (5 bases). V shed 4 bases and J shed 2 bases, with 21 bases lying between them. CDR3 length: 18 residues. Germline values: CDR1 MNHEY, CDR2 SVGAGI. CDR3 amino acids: CASSSILAPGRPYNEQFF. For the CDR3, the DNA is TGTGCCAGCAGTTCGATCCTAGCTCCGGGCCGGCCCTACAATGAGCAGTTCTTC.

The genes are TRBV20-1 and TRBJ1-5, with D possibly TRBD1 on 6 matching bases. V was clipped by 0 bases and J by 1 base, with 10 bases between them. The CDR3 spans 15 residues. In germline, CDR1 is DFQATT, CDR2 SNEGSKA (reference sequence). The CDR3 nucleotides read TGCAGTGCTAGAGATCGGGGGGGCAGCAATCAGCCCCAGCATTTT. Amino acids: CSARDRGGSNQPQHF.

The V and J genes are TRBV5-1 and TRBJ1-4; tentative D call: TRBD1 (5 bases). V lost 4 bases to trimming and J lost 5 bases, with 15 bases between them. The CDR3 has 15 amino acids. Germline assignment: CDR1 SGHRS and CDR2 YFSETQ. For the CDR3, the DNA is TGCGCCAGCAGCGCCTCCGGGACGGCAAATGAAAAACTGTTTTTT. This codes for CASSASGTANEKLFF. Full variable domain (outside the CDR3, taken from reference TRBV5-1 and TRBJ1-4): KAGVTQTPRYLIKTRGQQVTLSCSPISGHRSVSWYQQTPGQGLQFLFEYFSETQRNKGNFPGRFSGRQFSNSRSEMNVSTLELGDSALYLCASSASGTANEKLFFGSGTQLSVL.

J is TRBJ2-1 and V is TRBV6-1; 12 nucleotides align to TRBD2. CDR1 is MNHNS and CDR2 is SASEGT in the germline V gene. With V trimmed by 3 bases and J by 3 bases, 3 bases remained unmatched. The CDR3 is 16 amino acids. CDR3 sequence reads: CASSDQLAGGYNEQFF. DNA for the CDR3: TGTGCCAGCAGTGACCAACTAGCGGGGGGCTACAATGAGCAGTTCTTC.

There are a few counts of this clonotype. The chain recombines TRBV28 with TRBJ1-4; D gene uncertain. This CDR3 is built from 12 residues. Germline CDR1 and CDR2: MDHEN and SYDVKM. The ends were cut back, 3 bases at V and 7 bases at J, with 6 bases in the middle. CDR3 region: CASSLKGEKLFF. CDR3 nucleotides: TGTGCCAGCAGTTTGAAAGGTGAAAAACTGTTTTTT.

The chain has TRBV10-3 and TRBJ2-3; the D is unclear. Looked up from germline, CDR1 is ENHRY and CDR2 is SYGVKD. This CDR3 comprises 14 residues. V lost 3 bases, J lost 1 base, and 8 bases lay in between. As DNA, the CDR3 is TGTGCCATCAGTGACCAGGTGGGCACAGATACGCAGTATTTT. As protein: CAISDQVGTDTQYF.

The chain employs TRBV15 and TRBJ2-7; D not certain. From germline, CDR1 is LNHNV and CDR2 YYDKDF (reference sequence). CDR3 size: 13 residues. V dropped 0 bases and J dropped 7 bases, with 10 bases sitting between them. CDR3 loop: CATSRDLVSEQYF. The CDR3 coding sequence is TGTGCCACCAGCAGAGATCTCGTAAGTGAGCAGTACTTC.

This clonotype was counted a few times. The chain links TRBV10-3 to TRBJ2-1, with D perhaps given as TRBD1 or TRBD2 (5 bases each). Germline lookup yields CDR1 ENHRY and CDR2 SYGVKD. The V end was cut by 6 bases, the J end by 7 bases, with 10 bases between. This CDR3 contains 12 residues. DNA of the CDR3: TGTGCCATCAGCCCGGGACGGAATGAGCAGTTCTTC. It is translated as CAISPGRNEQFF.

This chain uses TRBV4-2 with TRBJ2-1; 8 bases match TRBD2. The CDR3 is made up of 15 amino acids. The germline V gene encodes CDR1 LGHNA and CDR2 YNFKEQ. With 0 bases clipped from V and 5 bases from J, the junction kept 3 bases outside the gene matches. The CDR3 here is CASSQDGLAHNEQFF. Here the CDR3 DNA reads TGTGCCAGCAGCCAAGATGGACTAGCCCACAATGAGCAGTTCTTC.

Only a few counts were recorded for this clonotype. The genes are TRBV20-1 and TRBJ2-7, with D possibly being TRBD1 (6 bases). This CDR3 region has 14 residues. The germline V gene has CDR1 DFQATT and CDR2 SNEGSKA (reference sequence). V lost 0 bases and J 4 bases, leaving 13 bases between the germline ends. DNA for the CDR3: TGCAGTGCTAGAGATCTAGACAGGAATTACGAGCAGTACTTC. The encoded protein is CSARDLDRNYEQYF.

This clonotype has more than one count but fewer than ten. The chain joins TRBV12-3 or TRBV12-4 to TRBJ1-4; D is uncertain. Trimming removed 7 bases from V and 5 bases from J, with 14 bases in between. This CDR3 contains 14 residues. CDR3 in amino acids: CASTLGRGNEKLFF. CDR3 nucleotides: TGTGCCAGCACCCTAGGTCGTGGGAATGAAAAACTGTTTTTT.

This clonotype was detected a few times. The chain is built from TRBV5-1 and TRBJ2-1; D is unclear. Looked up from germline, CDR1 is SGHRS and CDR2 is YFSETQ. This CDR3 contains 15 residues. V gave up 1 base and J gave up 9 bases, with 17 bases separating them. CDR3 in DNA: TGCGCCAGCAGCTTGATGTCTCACAATCCTCGTGAGCAGTTCTTC. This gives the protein CASSLMSHNPREQFF.

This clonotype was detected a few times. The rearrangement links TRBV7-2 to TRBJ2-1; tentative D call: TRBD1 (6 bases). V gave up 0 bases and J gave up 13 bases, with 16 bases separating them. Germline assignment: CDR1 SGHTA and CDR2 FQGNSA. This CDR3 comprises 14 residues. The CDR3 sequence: CASSLAGGPDRQFF. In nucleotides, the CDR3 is TGTGCCAGCAGCTTAGCTGGGGGCCCGGATCGACAGTTCTTC.

The CDR3 DNA is TGTGCCATCAGTGAACCGGGACTAGCGGGGCCGGGGCAGTTCTTC. Translation: CAISEPGLAGPGQFF. This chain joins TRBV10-3 and TRBJ2-1, with TRBD2 identical over 13 bases. CDR3 length equals 15 residues. Looked up from germline, CDR1 is ENHRY and CDR2 is SYGVKD. V gave up 3 bases and J gave up 12 bases; unmatched junction bases: 8.

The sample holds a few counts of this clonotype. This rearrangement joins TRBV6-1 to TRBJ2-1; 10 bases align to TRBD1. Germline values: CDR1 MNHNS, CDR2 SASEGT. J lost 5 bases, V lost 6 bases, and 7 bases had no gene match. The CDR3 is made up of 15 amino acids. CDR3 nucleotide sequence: TGTGCCAGCAGCTCGACAGGGGGCAATCACAATGAGCAGTTCTTC. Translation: CASSSTGGNHNEQFF.

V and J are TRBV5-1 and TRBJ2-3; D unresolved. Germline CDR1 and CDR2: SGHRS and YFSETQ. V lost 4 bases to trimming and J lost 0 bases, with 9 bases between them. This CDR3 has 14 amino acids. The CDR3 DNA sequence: TGCGCCAGCAGCCCGTTAACTAGCACAGATACGCAGTATTTT. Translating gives CASSPLTSTDTQYF.

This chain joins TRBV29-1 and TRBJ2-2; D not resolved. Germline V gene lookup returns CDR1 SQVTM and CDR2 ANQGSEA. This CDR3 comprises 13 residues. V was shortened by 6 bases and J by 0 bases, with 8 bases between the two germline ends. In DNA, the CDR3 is TGCAGCGTCCGGAAGACGAACACCGGGGAGCTGTTTTTT. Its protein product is CSVRKTNTGELFF.